This TCR beta chain was obtained from a study of PD-1 blockade in classical Hodgkin lymphoma. Whole-study results and caveats: Newly diagnosed patients were said to have less baseline TCR diversity than healthy donors did. CD4+ but not CD8+ TCR diversity rose significantly by C4D1.

Points on this clone: The target antigen is unknown.

The time point here: cycle 4 day 1 (C4D1), after five to seven weeks of nivolumab. Each patient experienced a relapse that followed autologous stem cell transplantation, and brentuximab vedotin exposure varied. J gave up 7 bases and V 0 bases, and 13 bases lay outside the gene matches. The germline V gene encodes CDR1 SNHLY and CDR2 FYNNEI. CDR3 size: 17 residues. The assay was immunoSEQ multiplex PCR, and TCRdb's table has in-frame clones only and misses some. The table includes roughly 100,000 clones, roughly nine tenths detected once. The starting material was peripheral blood mononuclear cells (PBMCs), obtained before the fourth cycle of nivolumab. The source is a human donor with classical Hodgkin lymphoma. The rearrangement joins TRBV2 to TRBJ2-5, with 8 nucleotides matching TRBD1. CDR3 nucleotide sequence: TGTGCCAGCAGTGAAGCGCTGGGGGCAGGGGGCGATTTGACCCAGTACTTC. It translates to CASSEALGAGGDLTQYF.